This paragraph reports one T cell receptor beta chain. Its antigen is undetermined. This specimen comes from a study of Ad26.COV2.S vaccination and SARS-CoV-2 variants. Study-level points and caveats: Greater spike-specific TCR breadth was seen in vaccine recipients than in placebo recipients. Overall T cell responses may have been underestimated by the analyses of TCR breadth and depth. Reports say spike-specific CD8+ and CD4+ T cell responses covered substantial breadth after vaccination.

The data were produced by immunoSEQ multiplex PCR, yet TCRdb's version contains in-frame clones alone and is incomplete. The sample carries about 350,000 clones, 92% recorded once. The sample was peripheral blood, taken after recovery from COVID-19. This clonotype was sampled from a human donor who had recovered from COVID-19.

DNA of the CDR3: TGTGCCAGCAGTTATTCCGGGACAGTAAACTACGAGCAGTACTTC. This sequence encodes CASSYSGTVNYEQYF. The J gene is TRBJ2-7, the V gene TRBV6-5; 7 nucleotides match TRBD1. Germline V gene lookup returns CDR1 MNHEY and CDR2 SVGAGI. Trimming cost V 3 bases and J 3 bases; bases outside gene matches: 8. The CDR3 is 15 amino acids.